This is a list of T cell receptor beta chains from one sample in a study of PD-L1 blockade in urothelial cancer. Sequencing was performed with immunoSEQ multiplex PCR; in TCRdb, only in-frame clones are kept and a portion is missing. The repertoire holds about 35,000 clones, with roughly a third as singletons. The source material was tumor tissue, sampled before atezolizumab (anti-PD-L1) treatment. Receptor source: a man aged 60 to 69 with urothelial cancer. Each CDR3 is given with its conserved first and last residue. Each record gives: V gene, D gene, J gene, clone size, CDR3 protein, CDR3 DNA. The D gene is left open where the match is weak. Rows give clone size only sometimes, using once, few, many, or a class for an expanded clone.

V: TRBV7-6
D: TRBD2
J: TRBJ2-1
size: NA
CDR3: CASSLFLSSGFNEQFF
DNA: TGTGCCAGCAGCTTATTTTTGTCTAGCGGGTTTAATGAGCAGTTCTTC

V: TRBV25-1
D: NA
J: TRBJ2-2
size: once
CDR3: CASSDLGLTQGELFF
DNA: TGTGCCAGCAGTGACCTTGGACTAACTCAAGGGGAGCTGTTTTTT

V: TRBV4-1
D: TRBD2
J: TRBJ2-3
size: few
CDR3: CASSQAGRGDADTQYF
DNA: TGCGCCAGCAGCCAAGCCGGGAGGGGAGACGCGGATACGCAGTATTTT

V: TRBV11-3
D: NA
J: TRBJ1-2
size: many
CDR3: CASSLDLRTLGGYTF
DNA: TGTGCCAGCAGCTTAGACCTGCGGACTTTGGGGGGCTACACCTTC

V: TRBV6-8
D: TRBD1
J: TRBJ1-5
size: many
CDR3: CASRNSGTGGMEPQHF
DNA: TGTGCCAGCAGGAATTCCGGGACAGGGGGCATGGAGCCCCAGCATTTT

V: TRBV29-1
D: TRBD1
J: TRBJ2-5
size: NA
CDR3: CSVGDRVGETQYF
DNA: TGCAGCGTCGGAGACAGGGTGGGAGAGACCCAGTACTTC

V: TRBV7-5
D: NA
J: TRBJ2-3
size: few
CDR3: CASSRGGTGTDTQYF
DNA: TGTGCCAGCAGCCGGGGCGGGACAGGGACAGATACGCAGTATTTT

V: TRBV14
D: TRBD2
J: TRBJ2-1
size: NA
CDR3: CASSQAPWREIGYDEQFF
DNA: TGTGCCAGCAGCCAGGCCCCATGGCGGGAGATCGGGTACGATGAGCAGTTCTTC

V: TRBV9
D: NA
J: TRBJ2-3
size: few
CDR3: CASTIDISTDTQYF
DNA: TGTGCCAGCACCATTGACATAAGCACAGATACGCAGTATTTT

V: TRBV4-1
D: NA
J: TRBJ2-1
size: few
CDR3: CASSPGSGEQFF
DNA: TGCGCCAGCAGCCCTGGCTCCGGTGAGCAGTTCTTC

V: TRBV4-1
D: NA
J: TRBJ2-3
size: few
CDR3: CASSQDLNPPTDTQYF
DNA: TGCGCCAGCAGCCAAGACCTGAACCCGCCGACAGATACGCAGTATTTT

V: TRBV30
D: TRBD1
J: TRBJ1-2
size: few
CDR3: CAWSALDRAGHTF
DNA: TGTGCCTGGAGTGCCCTGGACAGGGCTGGTCACACCTTC

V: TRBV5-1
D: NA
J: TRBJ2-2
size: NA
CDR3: CASSTGTGITGELFF
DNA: TGCGCCAGCAGCACCGGGACGGGAATTACCGGGGAGCTGTTTTTT

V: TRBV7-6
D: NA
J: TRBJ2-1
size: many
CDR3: CASSLVELSSYNEQFF
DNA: TGTGCCAGCAGCTTAGTAGAACTCAGCTCCTACAATGAGCAGTTCTTC

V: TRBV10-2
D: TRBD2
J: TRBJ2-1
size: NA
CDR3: CASSRGTSGGQSSNEQFF
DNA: TGCGCCAGCAGTCGCGGGACTAGCGGGGGGCAATCATCCAATGAGCAGTTCTTC

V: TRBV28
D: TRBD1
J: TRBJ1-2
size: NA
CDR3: CATLLRGHGYGYTF
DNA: TGTGCCACACTTTTGAGGGGGCACGGCTATGGCTACACCTTC

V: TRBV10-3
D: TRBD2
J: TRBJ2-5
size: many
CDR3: CASAGTSGTTQYF
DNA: TGTGCCAGCGCCGGGACTAGCGGGACGACCCAGTACTTC

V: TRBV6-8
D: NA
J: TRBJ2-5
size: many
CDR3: CASSYVVGETQYF
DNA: TGTGCCAGCAGTTATGTGGTAGGGGAAACCCAGTACTTC

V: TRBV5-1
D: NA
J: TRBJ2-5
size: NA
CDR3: CASSLQPGHKRETQYF
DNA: TGCGCCAGCAGCCTGCAACCGGGACACAAAAGAGAGACCCAGTACTTC

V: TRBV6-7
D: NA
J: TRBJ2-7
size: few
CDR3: CASSEARQGRTYEQYF
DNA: TGTGCCAGCAGTGAAGCGAGGCAGGGCAGAACCTACGAGCAGTACTTC

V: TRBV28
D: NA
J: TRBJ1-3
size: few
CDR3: CASSFGGSGNTIYF
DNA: TGTGCCAGCAGTTTTGGGGGGTCTGGAAACACCATATATTTT

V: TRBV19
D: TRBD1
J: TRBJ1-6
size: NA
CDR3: CASSLTGNYNSPLHF
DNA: TGTGCCAGTAGTCTGACAGGGAACTATAATTCACCCCTCCACTTT

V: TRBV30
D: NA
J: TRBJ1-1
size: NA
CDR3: CAWSVRVRTGAEAFF
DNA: TGTGCCTGGAGTGTACGGGTTAGGACCGGGGCTGAAGCTTTCTTT

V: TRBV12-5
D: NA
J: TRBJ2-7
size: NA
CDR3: CASSGTDPYEQYF
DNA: TGTGCCAGCTCGGGGACGGATCCCTACGAGCAGTACTTC

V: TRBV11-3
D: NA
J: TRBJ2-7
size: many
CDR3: CASTPTTPAYEQYF
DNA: TGTGCCAGCACCCCAACGACCCCCGCCTACGAGCAGTACTTC

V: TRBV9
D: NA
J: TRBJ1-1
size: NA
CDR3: CASSVDDSPAFF
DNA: TGTGCCAGCAGCGTAGATGACAGCCCAGCTTTCTTT

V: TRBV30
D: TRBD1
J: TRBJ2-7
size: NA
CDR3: CACNLRDRAYEQYF
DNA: TGTGCCTGCAATCTCCGGGACAGGGCCTACGAGCAGTACTTC

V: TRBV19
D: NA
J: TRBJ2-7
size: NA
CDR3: CASSIRQSYEQYF
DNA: TGTGCCAGTAGTATCCGCCAGAGCTACGAGCAGTACTTC

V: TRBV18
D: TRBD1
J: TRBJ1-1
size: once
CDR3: CASSWGTGMNTEAFF
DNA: TGTGCCAGCTCGTGGGGGACAGGGATGAACACTGAAGCTTTCTTT

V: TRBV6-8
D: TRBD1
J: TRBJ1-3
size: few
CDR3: CASRRQGENTIYF
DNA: TGTGCCAGCCGCAGACAGGGAGAAAACACCATATATTTT

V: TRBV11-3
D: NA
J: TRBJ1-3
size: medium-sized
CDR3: CASSREGASGNTIYF
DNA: TGTGCCAGCAGCCGAGAAGGGGCTTCTGGAAACACCATATATTTT

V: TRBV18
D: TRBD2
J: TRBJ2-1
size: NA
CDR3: CASSPEAGGRNEQFF
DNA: TGTGCCAGCTCACCAGAAGCGGGGGGGAGGAATGAGCAGTTCTTC

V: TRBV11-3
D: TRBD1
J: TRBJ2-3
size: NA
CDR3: CASRRGTGGNTQYF
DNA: TGTGCCAGCAGGAGGGGGACAGGGGGTAATACGCAGTATTTT

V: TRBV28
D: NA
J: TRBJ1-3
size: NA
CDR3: CASSPGTSSGNTIYF
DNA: TGTGCCAGCAGTCCCGGGACTTCCTCTGGAAACACCATATATTTT

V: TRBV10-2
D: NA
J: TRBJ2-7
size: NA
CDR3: CASRDPSGSSYEQYF
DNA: TGCGCCAGCAGGGATCCGTCAGGTAGCTCCTACGAGCAGTACTTC

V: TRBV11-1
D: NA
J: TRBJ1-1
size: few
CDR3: CASRRGLQNTEAFF
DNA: TGTGCCAGCAGGCGGGGGCTCCAGAACACTGAAGCTTTCTTT

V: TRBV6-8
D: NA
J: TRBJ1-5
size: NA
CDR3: CASSYSAGKSNQPQHF
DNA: TGTGCCAGCAGTTACTCGGCAGGCAAAAGCAATCAGCCCCAGCATTTT

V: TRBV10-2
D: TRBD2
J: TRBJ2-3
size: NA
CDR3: CASFEGIAGFATQYF
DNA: TGCGCCAGCTTCGAGGGAATAGCGGGATTCGCTACGCAGTATTTT

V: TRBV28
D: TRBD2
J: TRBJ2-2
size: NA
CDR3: CASSLFTSGMGTGELFF
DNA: TGTGCCAGCAGTTTATTTACTAGCGGGATGGGCACCGGGGAGCTGTTTTTT

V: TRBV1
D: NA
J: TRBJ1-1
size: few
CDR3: CASSQPGGGTEAFF
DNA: TGCGCCAGCAGCCAACCAGGGGGAGGCACTGAAGCTTTCTTT

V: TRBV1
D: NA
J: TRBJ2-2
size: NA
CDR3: CASSQVAAASGELFF
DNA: TGCGCCAGCAGCCAAGTTGCTGCGGCTTCCGGGGAGCTGTTTTTT

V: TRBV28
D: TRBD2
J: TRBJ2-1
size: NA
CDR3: CASSLTAGVSDEQFF
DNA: TGTGCCAGCAGTTTAACCGCGGGAGTTTCCGATGAGCAGTTCTTC

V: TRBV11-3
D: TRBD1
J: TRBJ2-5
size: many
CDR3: CASSLGRGLDQETQYF
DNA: TGTGCCAGCAGCTTAGGCAGGGGGTTAGATCAAGAGACCCAGTACTTC